This passage covers 16 T cell receptor beta chains from one sample sequenced in a study of T cell repertoires in cytomegalovirus infection. TCRdb reanalysed the reads using MiXCR and keeps one entry per CDR3 protein. The sample contains under 600,000 distinct CDR3 sequences, approximately 16% of which appear only once. The sequenced material came from CD8+ T cells from PBMCs. These receptors all come from a human donor in good health (CMV status not recorded). Some clones in this sample may be carry-over from other donors' samples.

The count of this clonotype is one. An end of the junction differs from the germline gene, which may be a read error. This chain uses TRBV7-4 with TRBJ2-3; D unclear. The germline gives CDR1 SGHVT, CDR2 SQSDAQ. The CDR3 spans 15 residues. The CDR3 reads CARSLRCARTDTQYF. The CDR3 region has the DNA TGTGCCAGAAGCTTACGGTGTGCTAGAACAGATACGCAGTATTTT.

About this clonotype itself: This may come from a read error, since a much larger clone is one base off. This chain uses TRBV7-3 with TRBJ1-2; D gene uncertain. Germline V gene data show CDR1 as SGHTA and CDR2 as FQGTGA. The V end was cut by 5 bases, the J end by 5 bases, with 15 bases between. This CDR3 is 14 amino acids long. The CDR3 nucleotides are TGTGCCAGCAGCCCAGGAGGTCAGGAATATGGCTACACCTTC. It specifies CASSPGGQEYGYTF.

The CDR3 nucleotides are TGTGCCAGCAGCGTAGGAGGTACGGCCGAAGCTTTCTTT. It is translated as CASSVGGTAEAFF. J is TRBJ1-1 and V is TRBV9; D is uncertain. Trimming left V 0 bases short and J 8 bases short, with 11 bases between. CDR3 length equals 13 residues. The germline V gene has CDR1 SGDLS and CDR2 YYNGEE.

At least ten counts were recorded for this clonotype. Its ends do not fully match the called genes, so a read error is possible. The V gene is TRBV11-2, the J gene TRBJ1-1; unclear D gene. The CDR3 length is 13 residues. Looked up from germline, CDR1 is SGHAT and CDR2 is FQNNGV. CDR3 nucleotides: TGTGCCAGCAGCCCCATTGATGGCAGGTCAGGAGGCTTT. As protein: CASSPIDGRSGGF.

The V gene is TRBV7-6, the J gene TRBJ2-7; D may be TRBD1 (5 bases). Trimming left V 5 bases short and J 3 bases short, with 14 bases between. This CDR3 has 14 amino acids. From germline, CDR1 is SGHVS and CDR2 FNYEAQ. The CDR3 DNA is TGTGCCAGCAGCCCCCAGACAGAGTTCTACGAGCAGTACTTC. Encoded protein: CASSPQTEFYEQYF.

This clonotype showed up just a few times. The CDR3 coding sequence is TGTGCCAGCAGCTTAGTCCGGAAACCGGGACAGGGGGCCACCGGGGAGCTGTTTTTT. Its protein product is CASSLVRKPGQGATGELFF. The V gene is TRBV7-6, the J gene TRBJ2-2; 12 bases fit TRBD1. The length of the CDR3 is 19 residues. J was trimmed by 4 bases and V by 1 base; bases with no gene match: 10. Germline V gene sequence: CDR1 SGHVS, CDR2 FNYEAQ. Complete variable domain (other parts from reference TRBV7-6 and TRBJ2-2): GAGVSQSPRYKVTKRGQDVALRCDPISGHVSLYWYRQALGQGPEFLTYFNYEAQQDKSGLPNDRFSAERPEGSISTLTIQRTEQRDSAMYRCASSLVRKPGQGATGELFFGEGSRLTVL.

The chain joins TRBV19 to TRBJ2-5; either TRBD1 or TRBD2 may fit D (5 bases each). The length of the CDR3 is 15 residues. V was pared by 7 bases and J by 5 bases, with 20 bases between. The germline CDR1 and CDR2 sequences are LNHDA and SQIVND (reference sequence). The CDR3 bases are TGTGCCAGTACCCCGAGTTGGGGGTACGGGGAGACCCAGTACTTC. Amino acids: CASTPSWGYGETQYF.

The chain is built from TRBV5-1 and TRBJ2-1, with D perhaps matching TRBD1 (6 bases). The CDR3 totals 15 residues. V was clipped by 3 bases and J by 10 bases, with 20 bases between them. Germline-derived CDR1 and CDR2 are SGHRS and YFSETQ. In nucleotides, the CDR3 is TGCGCCAGCAGCTCCCGGGACACGGTCTTTGGGGAGCAGTTCTTC. Translated: CASSSRDTVFGEQFF.

Many counts were recorded for this clonotype. The rearrangement uses TRBV7-8 and TRBJ1-5, with 8 positions matching TRBD1. The CDR3 has 20 residues. Germline CDR1 and CDR2: SGHVS and FQNEAQ. Trimming cost V 6 bases and J 0 bases; bases outside gene matches: 19. The CDR3 loop reads CASSLNSGRGLPYSNQPQHF. CDR3 coding DNA: TGTGCCAGCAGTTTAAATAGCGGCAGGGGGCTTCCTTATAGCAATCAGCCCCAGCATTTT.

This clonotype showed up many times. The CDR3 DNA sequence: TGTGCCAGCAGCTACTTTAGCGGGAGTGGCTACGAGCAGTACTTC. This sequence encodes CASSYFSGSGYEQYF. The rearrangement joins TRBV7-2 to TRBJ2-7; 9 bases line up with TRBD2. In germline, CDR1 is SGHTA, CDR2 FQGNSA. This CDR3 has 15 amino acids. Germline trimming cut 4 bases from V and 3 bases from J; bases unmatched to any gene: 7.

This clonotype was counted ten times or more. CDR3 amino acids: CASNLSGTGGAINNSPLHF. As DNA, the CDR3 is TGTGCCAGCAACCTATCCGGGACAGGAGGGGCGATTAATAATTCACCCCTCCACTTT. V usage is TRBV28 and J usage is TRBJ1-6, with TRBD1 matching 8 bases. J gave up 5 bases and V 7 bases, and 19 bases lay outside the gene matches. Looked up from germline, CDR1 is MDHEN and CDR2 is SYDVKM. The CDR3 has 19 residues.

The rearrangement links TRBV30 to TRBJ2-7, with 8 bases lining up with TRBD1. With 3 bases clipped from V and 2 bases from J, the junction kept 9 bases outside the gene matches. The CDR3 length is 15 residues. Per the germline V gene, CDR1 is GTSNPN and CDR2 is SVGIG (reference sequence). As DNA, the CDR3 is TGTGCCTGGAGCTGGACAGGGCTATACACCTACGAGCAGTACTTC. It is translated as CAWSWTGLYTYEQYF.

The sample holds a few counts of this clonotype. The rearrangement links TRBV7-6 to TRBJ2-1; TRBD2 matches 10 bases. Germline-derived CDR1 and CDR2 are SGHVS and FNYEAQ. V was pared by 1 base and J by 6 bases, with 9 bases of the junction left unmatched. There are 17 residues in the CDR3. The DNA for the CDR3 is TGTGCCAGCAGCTTAGTTCCAGCGGGAGGGTTAACCAATGAGCAGTTCTTC. This codes for CASSLVPAGGLTNEQFF.

Ten or more counts support this clonotype. This CDR3 reads CASREWRNTGELFF. For the CDR3, the DNA is TGTGCCAGTAGGGAGTGGAGGAACACCGGGGAGCTGTTTTTT. The J gene is TRBJ2-2, the V gene TRBV19; no definite D call. Per germline, CDR1 LNHDA and CDR2 SQIVND (reference sequence). CDR3 length equals 14 residues. The V and J ends lost 6 bases and 1 base respectively, with 9 bases between them.

A few counts support this clonotype. The J gene is TRBJ1-1, the V gene TRBV12-3 or TRBV12-4; D not resolved. Trimming cost V 1 base and J 1 base, with 10 bases left between them. The length of the CDR3 is 15 residues. CDR3: CASSLGLGGNTEAFF. CDR3 coding DNA: TGTGCCAGCAGTTTAGGGCTGGGCGGGAACACTGAAGCTTTCTTT.

This clonotype came up a few times. V usage is TRBV11-2 and J usage is TRBJ2-7, with no clear D. Germline V gene data show CDR1 as SGHAT and CDR2 as FQNNGV. Trimming removed 5 bases at V and 0 bases at J, with 11 bases between. This CDR3 is built from 14 residues. CDR3 sequence (DNA): TGTGCCAGCAGCGCCCGGGTGAGCTCCTACGAGCAGTACTTC. This sequence encodes CASSARVSSYEQYF.